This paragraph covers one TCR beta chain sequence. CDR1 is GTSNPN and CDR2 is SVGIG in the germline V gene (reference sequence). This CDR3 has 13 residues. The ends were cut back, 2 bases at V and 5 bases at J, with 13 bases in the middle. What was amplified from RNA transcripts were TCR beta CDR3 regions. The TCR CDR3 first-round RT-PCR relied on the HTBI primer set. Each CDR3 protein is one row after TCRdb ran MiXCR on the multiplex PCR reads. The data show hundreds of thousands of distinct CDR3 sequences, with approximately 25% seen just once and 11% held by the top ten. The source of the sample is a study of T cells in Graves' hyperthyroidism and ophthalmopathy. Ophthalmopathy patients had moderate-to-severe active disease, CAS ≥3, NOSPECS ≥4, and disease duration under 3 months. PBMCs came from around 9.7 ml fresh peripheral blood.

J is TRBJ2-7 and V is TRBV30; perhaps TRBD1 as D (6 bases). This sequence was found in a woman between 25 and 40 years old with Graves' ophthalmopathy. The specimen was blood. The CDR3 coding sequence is TGTGCCTGGAGTAGCAAACAGGGCAACGAGCAGTACTTC. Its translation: CAWSSKQGNEQYF.